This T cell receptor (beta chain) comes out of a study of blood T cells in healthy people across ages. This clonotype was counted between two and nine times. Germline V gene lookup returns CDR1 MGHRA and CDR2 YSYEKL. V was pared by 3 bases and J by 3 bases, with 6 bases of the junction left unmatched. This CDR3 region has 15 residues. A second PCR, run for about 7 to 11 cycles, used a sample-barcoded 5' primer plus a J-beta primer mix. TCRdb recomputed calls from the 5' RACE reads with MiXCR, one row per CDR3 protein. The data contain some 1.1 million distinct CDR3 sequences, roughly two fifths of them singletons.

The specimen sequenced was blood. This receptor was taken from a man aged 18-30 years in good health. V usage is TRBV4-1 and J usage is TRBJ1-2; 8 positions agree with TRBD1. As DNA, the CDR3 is TGCGCCAGCAGCCATCCCTCGACAGGGGACTATGGCTACACCTTC. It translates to CASSHPSTGDYGYTF.